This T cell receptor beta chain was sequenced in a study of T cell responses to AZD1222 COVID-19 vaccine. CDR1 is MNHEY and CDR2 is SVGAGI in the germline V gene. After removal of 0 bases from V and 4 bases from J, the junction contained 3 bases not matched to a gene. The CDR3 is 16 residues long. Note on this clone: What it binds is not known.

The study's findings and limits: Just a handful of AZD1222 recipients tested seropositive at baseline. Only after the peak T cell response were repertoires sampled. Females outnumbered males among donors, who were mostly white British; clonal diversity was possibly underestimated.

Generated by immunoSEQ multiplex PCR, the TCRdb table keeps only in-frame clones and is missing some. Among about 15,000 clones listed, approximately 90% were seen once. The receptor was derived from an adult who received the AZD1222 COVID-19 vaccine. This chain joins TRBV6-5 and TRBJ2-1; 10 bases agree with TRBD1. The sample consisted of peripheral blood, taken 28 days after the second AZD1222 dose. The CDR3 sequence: CASSYSRQGAYNEQFF. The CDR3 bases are TGTGCCAGCAGTTACTCGAGACAGGGGGCGTACAATGAGCAGTTCTTC.